These 17 T cell receptor beta chains were all obtained from the same sample, sequenced in a study of cytomegalovirus exposure and HLA in healthy donors. Clones were read by immunoSEQ multiplex PCR, and TCRdb kept only the in-frame ones, dropping some. In the table there are tens of thousands of clones, 85% to 95% of which are singletons. Sequenced: PBMCs. The receptor set was obtained from a woman under 30 in good health and CMV-seropositive.

This clone was recorded only once. The V gene is TRBV6-5, the J gene TRBJ1-1, with a possible D match to TRBD1 (6 bases). CDR1 and CDR2 from the germline V gene are MNHEY and SVGAGI. This CDR3 has 15 residues. Trimming took off 6 bases at V and 3 bases at J, with 17 bases between the two ends. The CDR3 DNA sequence: TGTGCCAGCAGACCATTCACAGGGAGGGACACTGAAGCTTTCTTT. This gives the protein CASRPFTGRDTEAFF.

The chain joins TRBV6-5 to TRBJ1-4; TRBD1 agrees at 7 bases. CDR3 length: 14 residues. Germline V gene data show CDR1 as MNHEY and CDR2 as SVGAGI. V dropped 6 bases and J dropped 5; count of bases not matched to a gene: 6. The CDR3 sequence: CASSRGTDNEKLFF. As DNA, the CDR3 is TGTGCCAGCAGCAGGGGGACGGACAATGAAAAACTGTTTTTT.

The chain's CDR3 is CASSPSQGGNTIYF. CDR3 nucleotides: TGTGCCAGCTCACCGTCCCAGGGTGGAAACACCATATATTTT. The V and J genes are TRBV18 and TRBJ1-3; weak D call: TRBD1 (5 bases). CDR3 length: 14 amino acids. Trimming pared 3 bases from V and 3 bases from J, leaving 9 bases between. Looked up from germline, CDR1 is KGHSH and CDR2 is LQKENI.

J is TRBJ1-6 and V is TRBV4-1, with D possibly being TRBD1 (5 bases). Trimming shortened V by 6 bases and J by 7 bases, and 7 bases separated the two germline ends. The length of the CDR3 is 12 residues. Per the germline V gene, CDR1 is MGHRA and CDR2 is YSYEKL. The CDR3 DNA is TGCGCCAGCAGGGAGGGGAATTCACCCCTCCACTTT. It translates to CASREGNSPLHF.

The chain joins TRBV2 to TRBJ1-2, with D hard to call. V dropped 9 bases and J dropped 6 bases, with 11 bases sitting between them. CDR3 size: 11 residues. From germline, CDR1 is SNHLY and CDR2 FYNNEI. The CDR3 region has the DNA TGTGCCAGAAACAGCGGGGATGGCTACACCTTC. It yields the protein CARNSGDGYTF.

The chain carries TRBV10-1 and TRBJ1-2; 8 bases line up with TRBD1. This CDR3 region has 13 residues. Germline V gives CDR1 WNHNN, CDR2 SYGVQD (reference sequence). V trimming: 5 bases; J trimming: 4 bases; junction bases outside the gene matches: 3. Here the CDR3 DNA reads TGCGCCAGCAGTAAGGACAGGGCCTATGGCTACACCTTC. Translating gives CASSKDRAYGYTF.

The chain couples TRBV4-2 to TRBJ2-1; maybe TRBD1 (5 bases). The CDR3 has 16 residues. Germline V gene lookup returns CDR1 LGHNA and CDR2 YNFKEQ. Trimming stripped 4 bases from V and 4 bases from J, with 17 bases between. This CDR3 reads CASSRLRDGIYNEQFF. CDR3 sequence (DNA): TGTGCCAGCAGCCGTCTCAGGGATGGGATATACAATGAGCAGTTCTTC.

V usage is TRBV10-3 and J usage is TRBJ1-1; D uncertain. Between the trimmed V and J ends, which lost 10 bases and 5 bases, there was a span of 17 bases. This CDR3 comprises 13 residues. Germline V gene lookup returns CDR1 ENHRY and CDR2 SYGVKD. The CDR3 region is CATTVEGRTEAFF. Here the CDR3 DNA reads TGTGCCACTACCGTCGAGGGTCGTACTGAAGCTTTCTTT.

The chain uses TRBV7-8 and TRBJ2-2; D call uncertain. Germline V gene sequence: CDR1 SGHVS, CDR2 FQNEAQ. CDR3 length equals 15 residues. V shed 1 base and J shed 3 bases, with 9 bases lying between them. The CDR3 region has the DNA TGTGCCAGCAGCTTAGGGGCGTCCGACACCGGGGAGCTGTTTTTT. Its translation: CASSLGASDTGELFF. The complete variable domain, with remaining parts taken from reference TRBV7-8 and TRBJ2-2, reads GAGVSQSPRYKVAKRGQDVALRCDPISGHVSLFWYQQALGQGPEFLTYFQNEAQLDKSGLPSDRFFAERPEGSVSTLKIQRTQQEDSAVYLCASSLGASDTGELFFGEGSRLTVL.

The chain carries TRBV6-1 and TRBJ1-2; TRBD1 is a possible D gene (5 bases). Germline lookup yields CDR1 MNHNS and CDR2 SASEGT. The CDR3 is 16 amino acids. The V end lost 1 base, the J end lost 0 bases, and 12 bases lay between the germline ends. CDR3 amino acids: CASSEVGGITNYGYTF. The CDR3 DNA follows: TGTGCCAGCAGTGAAGTGGGGGGAATCACTAACTATGGCTACACCTTC.

The J gene is TRBJ1-1, the V gene TRBV27; possible D gene TRBD1, 5 bases. Germline V gene data show CDR1 as MNHEY and CDR2 as SMNVEV (reference sequence). The CDR3 is made up of 13 amino acids. The ends were cut back, 4 bases at V and 0 bases at J, with 6 bases in the middle. The CDR3 here is CASSWGVNTEAFF. As DNA, the CDR3 is TGTGCCAGCAGTTGGGGGGTGAACACTGAAGCTTTCTTT.

This chain joins TRBV7-9 and TRBJ1-2; 7 bases are shared with TRBD1. Germline CDR1 SEHNR, CDR2 FQNEAQ (reference sequence). The CDR3 extends over 16 amino acids. The V segment lost 1 base and the J segment 2 bases; nucleotides outside the gene matches: 7. Here the CDR3 reads CASSLGELTGNYGYTF. The CDR3 nucleotides read TGTGCCAGCAGCTTAGGAGAGTTGACAGGGAACTATGGCTACACCTTC. Full variable domain (remainder filled in from reference TRBV7-9 and TRBJ1-2): DTGVSQNPRHKITKRGQNVTFRCDPISEHNRLYWYRQTLGQGPEFLTYFQNEAQLEKSRLLSDRFSAERPKGSFSTLEIQRTEQGDSAMYLCASSLGELTGNYGYTFGSGTRLTVV.

V is TRBV7-9 and J is TRBJ1-4; 10 bases align to TRBD1. The CDR3 runs to 15 residues. Germline V gene data show CDR1 as SEHNR and CDR2 as FQNEAQ (reference sequence). Losses at the gene ends were 3 bases for V and 6 bases for J; bases not matched to a gene: 4. The CDR3 spells CASSLTGGEDEKLFF. CDR3 nucleotide sequence: TGTGCCAGCAGCTTGACAGGGGGCGAGGATGAAAAACTGTTTTTT.

This sequence joins TRBV10-2 and TRBJ2-7, with 10 bases matching TRBD2. Germline CDR1 WSHSY, CDR2 SAAADI. This CDR3 has 17 amino acids. The V and J ends lost 4 bases and 1 base, in that order; junction bases with no gene match: 10. The CDR3 protein is CASSVSLRTSGSYEQYF. For the CDR3, the DNA is TGCGCCAGCAGTGTCTCACTCCGGACTAGCGGATCCTACGAGCAGTACTTC.

This chain links TRBV6-5 with TRBJ2-7; D unclear. This CDR3 region has 16 residues. The V gene's germline CDR1 is MNHEY and CDR2 SVGAGI. V lost 0 bases, J lost 2 bases, and 14 bases lay in between. The CDR3 protein is CASSYSLRVVTYEQYF. For the CDR3, the DNA is TGTGCCAGCAGTTACTCACTTCGGGTTGTCACCTACGAGCAGTACTTC.

This chain connects TRBV7-8 to TRBJ2-1, with 10 bases fitting TRBD2. Germline trimming cut 3 bases from V and 10 bases from J; bases unmatched to any gene: 9. Germline-derived CDR1 and CDR2 are SGHVS and FQNEAQ. This CDR3 is 15 amino acids long. The DNA of the CDR3 is TGTGCCAGCAGCTTGGCAGCGGGGGGGCCGGTGGAGCAGTTCTTC. Protein: CASSLAAGGPVEQFF.

This clone was counted a single time. The chain carries TRBV19 and TRBJ1-1; possible D gene TRBD1, 5 bases. Per the germline V gene, CDR1 is LNHDA and CDR2 is SQIVND (reference sequence). The germline V and J ends were trimmed by 5 bases and 0 bases, with 16 bases remaining between them. The CDR3 runs 16 residues. CDR3 region: CASSYLPEGLNTEAFF. Here the CDR3 DNA reads TGTGCCAGTAGTTACCTCCCGGAGGGGTTGAACACTGAAGCTTTCTTT. Together with reference TRBV19 and TRBJ1-1, the CDR3 gives the full variable domain: DGGITQSPKYLFRKEGQNVTLSCEQNLNHDAMYWYRQDPGQGLRLIYYSQIVNDFQKGDIAEGYSVSREKKESFPLTVTSAQKNPTAFYLCASSYLPEGLNTEAFFGQGTRLTVV.